The T cell receptor (beta chain) described here comes from a study of T cell responses to AZD1222 COVID-19 vaccine. Overall study findings and caveats: The peak T cell response came first, and repertoires were sampled only after it. Recipients of AZD1222 seropositive at baseline numbered only 5 or 6. Spike-specific TCR breadth and depth went up after people got two AZD1222 doses.

Data came from immunoSEQ multiplex PCR; TCRdb stores just in-frame clones and leaves some out. The repertoire holds 140,000 to 150,000 clones, about 93% seen once, with roughly 5% in the top ten. This CDR3 spans 13 amino acids. CDR1 ENHRY and CDR2 SYGVKD come from the germline V gene. V lost 7 bases to trimming and J lost 7 bases, with 16 bases between them. In the case of this clone: Its specificity is unknown.

This sample comprised peripheral blood, obtained on day 0 of AZD1222 vaccination. This chain connects TRBV10-3 to TRBJ1-2; weak D call: TRBD1 (5 bases). This sequence was found in an adult in good health. The CDR3 loop reads CAINSDRSGGYTF. The CDR3 DNA reads as TGTGCCATCAACTCTGACAGATCGGGTGGCTACACCTTC.